The 5 T cell receptor beta chains presented below share a single source sample, sequenced in a study of blood T cell repertoires in COVID-19. Assay used: immunoSEQ multiplex PCR; TCRdb lists only in-frame clones, some missing. The sample holds roughly 410,000 clones, 87% seen once. Source material: peripheral blood. The receptors come from a woman aged 55 to 70 with COVID-19, enrolled during active disease.

This chain joins TRBV11-2 and TRBJ1-3; D is perhaps TRBD1 (5 bases). Germline values: CDR1 SGHAT, CDR2 FQNNGV. Trimming shortened V by 4 bases and J by 4 bases, and 14 bases separated the two germline ends. This CDR3 contains 15 residues. In nucleotides, the CDR3 is TGTGCCAGCAGCTACGGACACTTCCGAGGAAACACCATATATTTT. It is translated as CASSYGHFRGNTIYF. The full variable domain, its missing parts supplied by reference TRBV11-2 and TRBJ1-3, is EAGVAQSPRYKIIEKRQSVAFWCNPISGHATLYWYQQILGQGPKLLIQFQNNGVVDDSQLPKDRFSAERLKGVDSTLKIQPAKLEDSAVYLCASSYGHFRGNTIYFGEGSWLTVV.

The genes are TRBV30 and TRBJ1-5; D gene uncertain. Germline V gives CDR1 GTSNPN, CDR2 SVGIG (reference sequence). CDR3 length: 14 residues. With 2 bases removed from V and 6 bases from J, the gap between germline ends came to 14 bases. Here the CDR3 reads CAWSMGVRLQPQHF. The CDR3 DNA follows: TGTGCCTGGAGTATGGGAGTGCGTCTTCAGCCCCAGCATTTT.

This chain joins TRBV19 and TRBJ2-5; 7 positions match TRBD1. The CDR3 is made up of 13 amino acids. Trimming took 11 bases from V and 4 from J; bases not matched to a gene: 10. Germline assignment: CDR1 LNHDA and CDR2 SQIVND (reference sequence). CDR3 bases: TGTGCCGGACATCAACAGGGGAGAGAGACCCAGTACTTC. Its protein product is CAGHQQGRETQYF.

The V gene is TRBV5-4, the J gene TRBJ2-7, with D possibly TRBD1 on 6 matching bases. The germline CDR1 and CDR2 sequences are SGHNT and YYREEE (reference sequence). Trimming stripped 0 bases from V and 7 bases from J, with 17 bases between. The CDR3 is made up of 15 amino acids. The chain's CDR3 is CASSLGQGLRGEQYF. CDR3 DNA sequence: TGTGCCAGCAGCTTGGGGCAGGGGTTACGAGGAGAGCAGTACTTC.

This clone has more than one count but fewer than ten. The rearrangement uses TRBV9 and TRBJ2-3, with D possibly TRBD2 on 5 matching bases. The CDR3 has 14 residues. Trimming removed 3 bases from V and 5 bases from J, with 13 bases in between. Germline lookup yields CDR1 SGDLS and CDR2 YYNGEE. In DNA form, the CDR3 reads TGTGCCAGCAGCGACGGCCCCGCGGGAGATACGCAGTATTTT. Encoded protein: CASSDGPAGDTQYF.